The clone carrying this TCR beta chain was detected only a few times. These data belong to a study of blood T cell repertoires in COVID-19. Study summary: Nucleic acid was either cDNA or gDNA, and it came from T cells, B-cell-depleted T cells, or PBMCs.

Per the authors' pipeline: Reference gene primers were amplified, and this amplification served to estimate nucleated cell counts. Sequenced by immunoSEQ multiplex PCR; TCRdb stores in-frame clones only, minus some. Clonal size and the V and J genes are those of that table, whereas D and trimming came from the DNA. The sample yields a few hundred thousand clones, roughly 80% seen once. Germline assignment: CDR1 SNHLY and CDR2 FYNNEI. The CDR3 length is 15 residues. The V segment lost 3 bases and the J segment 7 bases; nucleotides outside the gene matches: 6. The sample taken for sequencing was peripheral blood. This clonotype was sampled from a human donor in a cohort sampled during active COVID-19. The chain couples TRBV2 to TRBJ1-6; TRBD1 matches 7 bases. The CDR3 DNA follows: TGTGCCAGCAGTGAGCGTCAGGGGGACAATTCACCCCTCCACTTT. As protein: CASSERQGDNSPLHF.